Listed here is a single T cell receptor beta chain. The sample originates from a study of blood T cell repertoires in COVID-19. For the study at large: Specimens from acute and convalescent COVID-19 originated in the United States, Italy and Spain.

Clones were read by immunoSEQ multiplex PCR, and TCRdb kept only the in-frame ones, dropping some. The profile shows approximately 210,000 clones, roughly 84% of them singletons. The CDR3 is 15 residues long. Trimming pared 0 bases from V and 0 bases from J, leaving 7 bases between. In germline, CDR1 is SGHRS, CDR2 YFSETQ. This chain uses TRBV5-1 with TRBJ2-1; a weak D match, TRBD2 (6 bases). The source material was peripheral blood. This TCR came from a woman older than 75 with acute or convalescent COVID-19. This CDR3 reads CASSLVADSYNEQFF. The DNA of the CDR3 is TGCGCCAGCAGCTTGGTAGCGGACTCCTACAATGAGCAGTTCTTC.